This TCR beta chain comes out of a study of molecular identifiers for immune sequencing clone quantification. The study, taken as a whole, reports: Identical TCR molecules can share a barcode, and this sharing could underestimate highly expanded clone sizes.

This CDR3 has 16 amino acids. Germline CDR1 reads KGHDR; CDR2 reads SFDVKD. Trimming cost V 4 bases and J 1 base, with 12 bases left between them. Based on a CD8+CD4-CCR7+CD45RA+ profile, naive CD8 T cells were sorted. Using its own MiXCR run on the PCR reads, TCRdb lists one record per CDR3 protein. The sample has just under 650,000 distinct CDR3 sequences, around 20% seen once. This clonotype appeared many times. The antigen remains undetermined. The receptor was derived from a human donor in good health. Some libraries in this study had Jurkat cell RNA spiked in. Sequencing was performed on naive CD8+ T cells from blood, with Jurkat cell RNA spiked in. Subset meaning: FACS-sorted CD8+CD4-CCR7+CD45RA+ naive T cells. The chain couples TRBV24-1 to TRBJ2-2; tentative D call: TRBD1 (5 bases). The CDR3 nucleotides read TGTGCCACCAGTGACCCCTACACAGGGAACACCGGGGAGCTGTTTTTT. This translates into CATSDPYTGNTGELFF.